Shown below are 26 T cell receptor beta chains from a single sample sequenced in a study of CXCR3-negative and CXCR3-positive naive CD8 T cells. Each TRB cDNA library was prepared by 5' RACE (with UMI labels). TCRdb reprocessed the 5' RACE reads; each CDR3 protein has one entry and no DNA is given. The sample has 35,000 to 55,000 distinct CDR3 sequences, and its top ten clones hold 2% to 2.5%. The sequenced material came from naive CXCR3- CD8+ T cells from blood. The subset denotes: CD45RO-CCR7+CD27+CD95- naive CD8+ T cells lacking CXCR3 (TNR3-). All receptors come from a human donor in good health. Some clones in this sample may be carry-over from other donors' samples.

V and J are TRBV5-6 and TRBJ2-7; TCRdb reports TRBD1, a call that lacks DNA to check it against. Germline assignment: CDR1 SGHDT and CDR2 YYEEEE. CDR3 length equals 14 residues. CDR3 protein: CASSYGQSTYEQYF.

The CDR3 loop is CSARPNRGSYEQYF. This chain uses TRBV20-1 with TRBJ2-7. Germline CDR1 and CDR2: DFQATT and SNEGSKA (reference sequence). This CDR3 has 14 amino acids.

The chain has TRBV5-4 and TRBJ2-5; TCRdb selects TRBD1, and the lack of DNA leaves this call unchecked. The length of the CDR3 is 13 residues. CDR1 is SGHNT and CDR2 is YYREEE in the germline V gene (reference sequence). The CDR3 sequence is CASSVGQQETQYF. Based on the CDR3 plus reference TRBV5-4 and TRBJ2-5, the full variable domain is ETGVTQSPTHLIKTRGQQVTLRCSSQSGHNTVSWYQQALGQGPQFIFQYYREEENGRGNFPPRFSGLQFPNYSSELNVNALELDDSALYLCASSVGQQETQYFGPGTRLLVL.

The rearrangement uses TRBV6-6 and TRBJ2-7; TCRdb's D call, TRBD1, is unchecked because there is no DNA. This CDR3 contains 11 residues. Germline values: CDR1 MNHNY, CDR2 SVGAGI (reference sequence). The CDR3 region is CASSTGYEQYF.

The V and J genes are TRBV20-1 and TRBJ2-1; with no DNA, the TCRdb D assignment of TRBD2 cannot be verified. The V gene's germline CDR1 is DFQATT and CDR2 SNEGSKA (reference sequence). This CDR3 has 14 residues. The CDR3 sequence: CSAPLRREYNEQFF.

The gene calls are TRBV4-3 and TRBJ1-2; TCRdb lists TRBD1, though no DNA is available to test this call. Germline V CDR1 and CDR2: LGHNA, YSLEER. The CDR3 extends over 16 amino acids. The CDR3 is CASSQVGQKTTYGYTF.

V gene TRBV6-6 combines with J gene TRBJ1-4. CDR3 size: 14 residues. Germline V gives CDR1 MNHNY, CDR2 SVGAGI (reference sequence). CDR3 sequence: CASSYSIYNEKLFF.

V usage is TRBV12-3 or TRBV12-4 and J usage is TRBJ2-5; lacking DNA, the TRBD1 call made by TCRdb goes unchecked. The CDR3 spans 13 residues. This CDR3 reads CASSFSGMETQYF.

The CDR3 spells CASSLFGGADTQYF. The chain links TRBV28 to TRBJ2-3; lacking DNA, the TRBD1 call made by TCRdb goes unchecked. CDR1 is MDHEN and CDR2 is SYDVKM in the germline V gene. The CDR3 covers 14 residues. Supplemented by reference TRBV28 and TRBJ2-3, the full variable domain reads DVKVTQSSRYLVKRTGEKVFLECVQDMDHENMFWYRQDPGLGLRLIYFSYDVKMKEKGDIPEGYSVSREKKERFSLILESASTNQTSMYLCASSLFGGADTQYFGPGTRLTVL.

The CDR3 protein is CSARHSVGTSGGYNEQFF. The chain carries TRBV20-1 and TRBJ2-1; TCRdb indicates TRBD2, and absent DNA this call remains unverified. Germline V gene data show CDR1 as DFQATT and CDR2 as SNEGSKA (reference sequence). The CDR3 is 18 residues long.

CDR3 sequence: CASSYLGGGTGELFF. The chain is built from TRBV28 and TRBJ2-2; the D gene TCRdb calls, TRBD2, cannot be checked with no DNA. The CDR3 contains 15 residues. The V gene's germline CDR1 is MDHEN and CDR2 SYDVKM.

CDR3: CASSFPGQETQYF. The chain combines TRBV5-5 with TRBJ2-5; as DNA is missing, the TRBD1 call by TCRdb cannot be tested. The CDR3 consists of 13 residues. From germline, CDR1 is SGHKS and CDR2 YYEKEE (reference sequence).

The rearrangement links TRBV29-1 to TRBJ2-2; TCRdb picks TRBD2, but there is no DNA to check that call. Germline V CDR1 and CDR2: SQVTM, ANQGSEA. This CDR3 is built from 15 residues. The CDR3 here is CSVRADQTGTGELFF.

The chain uses TRBV29-1 and TRBJ2-7; TCRdb selects TRBD1, and the lack of DNA leaves this call unchecked. The length of the CDR3 is 15 residues. Germline CDR1 is SQVTM and CDR2 is ANQGSEA. CDR3: CSVGTGQGSSYEQYF.

V is TRBV12-3 or TRBV12-4 and J is TRBJ1-5. The length of the CDR3 is 15 residues. The chain's CDR3 is CASSRGGGLNQPQHF.

The chain combines TRBV7-8 with TRBJ1-1; the D gene TCRdb calls, TRBD1, cannot be checked with no DNA. The CDR3 consists of 16 residues. In germline, CDR1 is SGHVS, CDR2 FQNEAQ. The CDR3 protein is CASSLGQVGRNTEAFF.

The J gene is TRBJ2-1, the V gene TRBV5-4. The CDR3 is 12 amino acids. Germline loops: CDR1 SGHNT, CDR2 YYREEE (reference sequence). CDR3: CASSVKFSEQFF.

This chain joins TRBV4-3 and TRBJ2-1; TCRdb calls TRBD2, which cannot be checked without DNA. Per germline, CDR1 LGHNA and CDR2 YSLEER. The CDR3 consists of 15 residues. CDR3 residues: CASSPSLAIYNEQFF.

This sequence joins TRBV9 and TRBJ2-1; the TCRdb D gene call, TRBD2, has no DNA to confirm it. The CDR3 is made up of 18 amino acids. Per germline, CDR1 SGDLS and CDR2 YYNGEE. The CDR3 region is CASSPRLAGGPAEDEQFF.

This chain uses TRBV15 with TRBJ2-4; TCRdb gives TRBD1 as the D gene, but with no DNA this cannot be confirmed. This CDR3 has 17 amino acids. Germline CDR1 reads LNHNV; CDR2 reads YYDKDF (reference sequence). This CDR3 is CATRVGPRTVAKNIQYF.

The rearrangement uses TRBV28 and TRBJ2-5; without DNA, the TCRdb call of TRBD2 cannot be checked. Germline-derived CDR1 and CDR2 are MDHEN and SYDVKM. The CDR3 spans 16 residues. The CDR3 loop reads CASSLEAGGDQETQYF.

The rearrangement links TRBV28 to TRBJ2-5; TCRdb's assignment of TRBD1 cannot be checked, as there is no DNA. The CDR3 sequence is 14 residues long. Germline V lookup: CDR1 MDHEN, CDR2 SYDVKM. This CDR3 is CASRVQGLGETQYF.

The rearrangement uses TRBV28 and TRBJ1-5; TCRdb outputs TRBD1, but without DNA this stays unchecked. This CDR3 spans 15 amino acids. Germline-derived CDR1 and CDR2 are MDHEN and SYDVKM. The chain's CDR3 is CASSYGQGAIQPQHF.

The chain carries TRBV10-3 and TRBJ2-7; TCRdb outputs TRBD2, but without DNA this stays unchecked. Germline values: CDR1 ENHRY, CDR2 SYGVKD. The CDR3 length is 14 residues. CDR3 sequence reads: CAISTSSGSYEQYF.

This sequence joins TRBV7-6 and TRBJ1-2; TCRdb reports TRBD1, a call that lacks DNA to check it against. Germline V CDR1 and CDR2: SGHVS, FNYEAQ. This CDR3 has 14 amino acids. The CDR3 is CASSPAGTVYGYTF.

This CDR3 is CASSAPGQGFHEQYF. The chain links TRBV7-6 to TRBJ2-7; TCRdb returns TRBD1, unconfirmable since there is no DNA. CDR1 is SGHVS and CDR2 is FNYEAQ in the germline V gene. The CDR3 spans 15 residues.